Described below is a single T cell receptor beta chain sequence and its context. Its antigen is currently not known. Per-nucleotide qualities are absent, and no much larger clonotype sits a single base away. This entry is derived from a study of blood T cell repertoires in COVID-19 (dated by TCRdb to 2019 to 2021). The study in broad terms: Samples from collaborators originated in the United States, Italy and Spain and spanned both the acute and convalescent phases of COVID-19. HLA class I and class II types, where available, came from metadata supplied by the sample provider rather than from assay-based typing. The dataset comprised deeply sampled blood TCRbeta repertoires from subjects exposed to, actively infected with, or recovered from COVID-19. A de-identified subject ID, COVID-19 status, age in years and sex were almost always included in the sample metadata. The repertoires were made available in a free public database intended to serve as a resource for research on the immune response to SARS-CoV-2. Samples were obtained from the ongoing ImmuneRACE study (first 160 participants) and from roughly 1,300 subjects provided by 6 global collaborators. The material from the prospective study consisted of cDNA or gDNA derived from T cells, B-cell-depleted T cells, or PBMCs. Overall study outcomes, separate from this receptor: How much clinical and demographic metadata was included differed by source and by participant, and the metadata was provided uncurated.

There are 14 amino acids in the CDR3, from cysteine to phenylalanine inclusive. CDR3 DNA is the only sequence kept; it has 42 bases, read in frame from the first base. Trimming accounts for 2 bases at V and 4 bases at J, while the number of junction bases matched to no gene is 2. As encoded in the germline V gene, CDR1 is MDHEN while CDR2 is SYDVKM. The immunoSEQ Assay, a bias-controlled multiplex PCR, was used to amplify TCRbeta CDR3 regions from genomic DNA. The original methods were these. Nucleated cell counts per sample were estimated from amplification of reference gene primers within the assay. To quantify the absolute abundance of each unique TCRbeta CDR3 rearrangement, sequence reads were collapsed and filtered. For each sample, productive Simpson clonality was calculated as the square root of Simpson's diversity index over productive rearrangements. Entries here come from immuneACCESS through TCRdb and include only in-frame sequences with V and J called. Some clones fail to appear in such tables; in the studies checked, an unresolved V gene covers under half of the shortfall, and the cause of the remainder is unknown. V and J calls and clone size are given by that table; D and trimming were obtained from the DNA. The sample table shows approximately 270,000 clones, and roughly 80% are seen once. The leading ten clones occupy approximately 14% of the sample.

One collaborating source in Seattle enrolled patients during active infection and followed them longitudinally through the course of disease. Each collaborating institution followed its own protocols to collect whole blood in K2EDTA tubes. Collaborator samples were shipped for TCRbeta analysis as frozen whole blood, isolated PBMCs, or DNA extracted from either sample type. This sequence was found in a person aged 65-85 years with COVID-19, enrolled during active disease. The sample was peripheral blood. Recombination joined TRBV28 with TRBJ2-5; TRBD1 matches 9 bases in the middle. Here is the DNA: TGTGCCAGCAGTTTAGGGGGACAGGGAGAGACCCAGTACTTC. Its product reads: CASSLGGQGETQYF. Reference TRBV28 and TRBJ2-5 genes cover what lies past the CDR3, so the full variable domain is DVKVTQSSRYLVKRTGEKVFLECVQDMDHENMFWYRQDPGLGLRLIYFSYDVKMKEKGDIPEGYSVSREKKERFSLILESASTNQTSMYLCASSLGGQGETQYFGPGTRLLVL.